The next 23 T cell receptor beta chains were all read from a single sample in a study of blood T cell repertoires in COVID-19. Assay used: immunoSEQ multiplex PCR; TCRdb lists only in-frame clones, some missing. The sample yields 100,000 to 150,000 clones, about 89% seen once. Sequencing was done on a sample of peripheral blood. The origin of the receptors is a man in his fifties with active COVID-19.

The CDR3 DNA reads as TGTGCCAGCAGTGACAGGGGGCTTTCACCCCTCCACTTT. Its translation is CASSDRGLSPLHF. The rearrangement joins TRBV6-1 to TRBJ1-6; 8 nucleotides agree with TRBD1. The CDR3 consists of 13 residues. V gave up 3 bases and J gave up 9 bases; unmatched junction bases: 1. Germline CDR1 and CDR2: MNHNS and SASEGT.

V gene TRBV6-2 or TRBV6-3 combines with J gene TRBJ2-2; D is perhaps TRBD1 (6 bases). This CDR3 has 16 amino acids. V lost 7 bases and J lost 3, with 18 bases in between. CDR1 and CDR2 (germline): MNHEY, SVGEGT. Here the CDR3 DNA reads TGTGCCAGCACCCCGAGGGGCAGGGGAGACACCGGGGAGCTGTTTTTT. Protein sequence: CASTPRGRGDTGELFF.

The genes are TRBV6-2 or TRBV6-3 and TRBJ1-2, with TRBD1 identical over 9 bases. The CDR3 loop spans 15 amino acids. V lost 5 bases, J lost 6 bases, and 10 bases stayed unmatched. Germline-derived CDR1 and CDR2 are MNHEY and SVGEGT. CDR3 sequence reads: CASSPPDRGRHGYTF. The CDR3 bases are TGTGCCAGCAGTCCACCAGACAGGGGGAGGCATGGCTACACCTTC.

The V gene is TRBV5-1, the J gene TRBJ1-1; D gene uncertain. Germline lookup yields CDR1 SGHRS and CDR2 YFSETQ. V gave up 4 bases and J gave up 6 bases, with 19 bases separating them. The CDR3 extends over 15 amino acids. Written as DNA, the CDR3 is TGCGCCAGCAGCGGCGGGGAGGGAAGGAGGTCTGAAGCTTTCTTT. This encodes CASSGGEGRRSEAFF.

CDR3 region: CASSAGQGGNQPQHF. The CDR3, as DNA: TGCGCCAGCAGCGCCGGACAGGGAGGAAATCAGCCCCAGCATTTT. This sequence joins TRBV5-1 and TRBJ1-5; 8 positions agree with TRBD1. Germline V CDR1 and CDR2: SGHRS, YFSETQ. The J segment lost 4 bases and the V segment lost 4 bases, leaving 7 bases of the junction unmatched. This CDR3 has 15 amino acids.

The chain employs TRBV27 and TRBJ2-3, with 7 positions matching TRBD2. Per the germline V gene, CDR1 is MNHEY and CDR2 is SMNVEV (reference sequence). Trimming removed 3 bases from V and 0 bases from J; junction bases left unmatched: 3. The CDR3 has 15 residues. The CDR3 region is CASSFKAGSTDTQYF. Written as DNA, the CDR3 is TGTGCCAGCAGTTTTAAAGCGGGGAGCACAGATACGCAGTATTTT.

The rearrangement uses TRBV11-2 and TRBJ2-1, with TRBD2 matching over 8 bases. V trimming: 0 bases; J trimming: 4 bases; junction bases outside the gene matches: 2. This CDR3 spans 15 amino acids. Germline CDR1 SGHAT, CDR2 FQNNGV. The CDR3 region is CASSLDRGGYNEQFF. The CDR3 DNA is TGTGCCAGCAGCTTAGACCGGGGGGGTTACAATGAGCAGTTCTTC. Full variable domain (missing parts from reference TRBV11-2 and TRBJ2-1): EAGVAQSPRYKIIEKRQSVAFWCNPISGHATLYWYQQILGQGPKLLIQFQNNGVVDDSQLPKDRFSAERLKGVDSTLKIQPAKLEDSAVYLCASSLDRGGYNEQFFGPGTRLTVL.

The chain uses TRBV4-2 and TRBJ2-5; possible D gene TRBD2, 5 bases. The CDR3 sequence is 16 residues long. Trimming pared 0 bases from V and 2 bases from J, leaving 13 bases between. The germline gives CDR1 LGHNA, CDR2 YNFKEQ. The CDR3 DNA follows: TGTGCCAGCAGCCAAGATTCCGGCAGACTACAAGAGACCCAGTACTTC. Amino acid sequence: CASSQDSGRLQETQYF.

J is TRBJ2-2 and V is TRBV5-6, with TRBD2 identical over 13 bases. CDR1 and CDR2 (germline): SGHDT, YYEEEE. The CDR3 contains 16 residues. The V gene end was trimmed by 4 bases and the J gene end by 4 bases; junction bases not matched to a gene: 4. CDR3: CASSRLAGGPTGELFF. In nucleotides, the CDR3 is TGTGCCAGCAGCCGACTAGCGGGGGGCCCCACCGGGGAGCTGTTTTTT.

A few counts support this clone. This chain uses TRBV5-8 with TRBJ1-4; 7 nucleotides match TRBD1. Germline V CDR1 and CDR2: SGHTS, YDEGEE. This CDR3 is built from 16 residues. Trimming at V came to 4 bases and at J to 0 bases, leaving 6 bases not matched to a gene. The CDR3: CASSATGTATNEKLFF. CDR3 bases: TGTGCCAGCAGCGCTACCGGGACAGCAACTAATGAAAAACTGTTTTTT.

The chain links TRBV6-2 or TRBV6-3 to TRBJ2-6; TRBD1 matches 7 bases. The V gene end was trimmed by 1 base and the J gene end by 0 bases; junction bases not matched to a gene: 9. Germline assignment: CDR1 MNHEY and CDR2 SVGEGT. CDR3 length equals 19 residues. This chain's CDR3 is CASSYFMGQTSSGANVLTF. The DNA for the CDR3 is TGTGCCAGCAGTTACTTTATGGGACAGACCAGCTCTGGGGCCAACGTCCTGACTTTC.

The J gene is TRBJ2-2, the V gene TRBV11-2; 8 bases line up with TRBD1. Germline loops: CDR1 SGHAT, CDR2 FQNNGV. V lost 1 base to trimming and J lost 6 bases; unmatched junction nucleotides: 7. The CDR3 sequence is 16 residues long. The CDR3 DNA reads TGTGCCAGCAGCTTAGCCCATTCAGGGGGCCCCGGGGAGCTGTTTTTT. Translated, it gives CASSLAHSGGPGELFF.

This clone was recorded once. The chain carries TRBV19 and TRBJ2-5, with 7 bases aligning to TRBD2. After removal of 1 base from V and 4 bases from J, the junction contained 3 bases not matched to a gene. The CDR3 is 14 residues long. From germline, CDR1 is LNHDA and CDR2 SQIVND (reference sequence). The CDR3 DNA sequence: TGTGCCAGTAGTATAGGCGGACTAGGAGAGACCCAGTACTTC. Residues: CASSIGGLGETQYF.

The V gene is TRBV6-2 or TRBV6-3, the J gene TRBJ2-2, with D maybe TRBD1 (5 bases). The CDR3 covers 16 residues. Per the germline V gene, CDR1 is MNHEY and CDR2 is SVGEGT. The V end was cut by 6 bases, the J end by 4 bases, with 18 bases between. This CDR3 reads CASSQLGQGSTGELFF. The CDR3 DNA reads as TGTGCCAGCAGCCAATTAGGGCAGGGTAGCACCGGGGAGCTGTTTTTT.

This clone was observed once. J is TRBJ2-1 and V is TRBV6-2 or TRBV6-3, with 13 bases lining up with TRBD2. Per the germline V gene, CDR1 is MNHEY and CDR2 is SVGEGT. This CDR3 is 16 amino acids long. After removal of 5 bases from V and 3 bases from J, the junction contained 4 bases not matched to a gene. For the CDR3, the DNA is TGTGCCAGCAGTGCACTAGCGGGGGGGCTCTACAATGAGCAGTTCTTC. Amino acids: CASSALAGGLYNEQFF.

The gene calls are TRBV7-3 and TRBJ1-3, with D possibly being TRBD1 (6 bases). Germline lookup yields CDR1 SGHTA and CDR2 FQGTGA. CDR3 length: 16 amino acids. V lost 5 bases and J 8 bases, leaving 22 bases between the germline ends. CDR3 in DNA: TGTGCCAGCAGCCCCACGTGGGGGGGGCTTGGGTACACCATATATTTT. Protein: CASSPTWGGLGYTIYF. Combining the CDR3 with reference TRBV7-3 and TRBJ1-3 gives the whole variable domain GAGVSQTPSNKVTEKGKYVELRCDPISGHTALYWYRQSLGQGPEFLIYFQGTGAADDSGLPNDRFFAVRPEGSVSTLKIQRTERGDSAVYLCASSPTWGGLGYTIYFGEGSWLTVV.

For this clone: The sample contains more than one DNA sequence encoding this CDR3. The rearrangement joins TRBV3-1 (or the pseudogene TRBV3-2) to TRBJ1-2; 7 nucleotides agree with TRBD1. The CDR3 is made up of 13 amino acids. Germline V gene sequence: CDR1 LGHDT, CDR2 YNNKEL (reference sequence). V shed 4 bases and J 3 bases; nucleotides not matched to a gene: 2. The DNA for the CDR3 is TGTGCCAGCAGCCGAACAGGGGACTATGGCTACACCTTC. As protein: CASSRTGDYGYTF.

The chain has TRBV7-2 and TRBJ1-2; D is uncertain. CDR3 length: 14 amino acids. With 7 bases removed from V and 7 bases from J, the gap between germline ends came to 19 bases. Per germline, CDR1 SGHTA and CDR2 FQGNSA. This chain's CDR3 is CASTDTPGFAGYTF. The CDR3 coding sequence is TGTGCCAGCACCGATACCCCCGGGTTTGCTGGCTACACCTTC.

The genes are TRBV24-1 and TRBJ2-2; TRBD2 matches at 8 bases. The CDR3 length is 18 residues. J gave up 1 base and V 9 bases, and 15 bases lay outside the gene matches. Per germline, CDR1 KGHDR and CDR2 SFDVKD. In DNA form, the CDR3 reads TGTGCCACCCACCAGGAGGGTAGCGGGGCGGGGAACACCGGGGAGCTGTTTTTT. This gives the protein CATHQEGSGAGNTGELFF.

This chain uses TRBV15 with TRBJ1-1, with no clear D. The CDR3 is made up of 14 amino acids. Between the trimmed V and J ends, which lost 1 base and 2 bases, there was a span of 8 bases. Per germline, CDR1 LNHNV and CDR2 YYDKDF (reference sequence). The CDR3: CATSRASFNTEAFF. The CDR3 bases are TGTGCCACCAGCAGAGCCTCCTTTAACACTGAAGCTTTCTTT.

CDR3 nucleotide sequence: TGTGCCAGCAATCCCGGGACAGGGAGGAACACTGAAGCTTTCTTT. It specifies CASNPGTGRNTEAFF. The genes are TRBV6-5 and TRBJ1-1, with 9 bases lining up with TRBD1. V dropped 7 bases and J dropped 1; count of bases not matched to a gene: 7. The CDR3 length is 15 residues. Per the germline V gene, CDR1 is MNHEY and CDR2 is SVGAGI.

V gene TRBV18 combines with J gene TRBJ1-1, with 8 bases aligning to TRBD1. Per germline, CDR1 KGHSH and CDR2 LQKENI. The CDR3 is 14 amino acids. The ends lost 5 bases at V and 1 base at J; junction bases unmatched: 3. The CDR3 coding sequence is TGTGCCAGCTCAGAAGGACAGGGGAACACTGAAGCTTTCTTT. This encodes CASSEGQGNTEAFF.

This rearrangement joins TRBV7-3 to TRBJ1-1, with a tentative D call TRBD1 (5 bases). Trimming stripped 1 base from V and 2 bases from J, with 14 bases between. CDR3 size: 16 residues. The germline V gene has CDR1 SGHTA and CDR2 FQGTGA. CDR3 DNA: TGTGCCAGCAGCTTAAATGGGGCCGAGGTAAACACTGAAGCTTTCTTT. This codes for CASSLNGAEVNTEAFF.